This record concerns one TCR beta chain sequence. The target of this receptor is not known. No much larger clonotype is one base removed from it; base qualities were not supplied. The CDR3 holds 16 amino acids from the cysteine to the phenylalanine. CDR3 DNA only is kept here, 48 bases in frame from base 1. Germline trimming: 6 bases from V, 0 bases from J; junction bases outside gene matches: 4. CDR1 and CDR2 were assigned from the germline V gene (reference sequence) as SEHNR and FQNEAQ. The source of the sample is a study of spatial heterogeneity in lung cancer (dated by TCRdb to between 2018 and 2020). About the full investigation: More beta-chain than alpha-chain transcripts were consistently detected, likely reflecting higher beta-chain transcript abundance. In the raw uncorrected reads, each unique combination of TCR and UMI appeared more than ten times on average. Both alpha and beta chains were TCR-sequenced in samples taken at surgery, namely 220 tumor regions, under 80 matched nontumor lung samples and 45 to 60 PBMC samples. In non-small cell lung cancer, the study quantitatively compared TCR alpha and beta repertoires across several tumor regions, matched nontumor lung, and blood. The study linked features of the TCR repertoire to counts of nonsynonymous mutations, which were determined by whole-exome sequencing of tumor tissue.

Overall study results and their limits: Confirming at a functional level the hypothesis that regional TCRs recognize regional mutations was considered to require additional single-cell paired TCR alpha and beta sequencing. Ubiquitous expanded tumor TCRs showed up in blood more often at tumor resection than at routine follow-up.

In light of the paper, this sample's time point label describes: sample taken at primary tumor resection. TCR sequencing used whole RNA extracted from tumor and nontumor lung tissue, or from cryopreserved PBMC samples, without cell sorting. The donors were some 72 patients from the lung TRACERx cohort who had early-stage, untreated non-small cell lung cancer. Patients were selected for TCR sequencing only if sufficient RNA was available from at least two tumor regions. The protocol used for the library was 5' RACE. The instrument given in TCRdb is NextSeq 500. The TCR library protocol attached a unique molecular identifier to each TCR cDNA molecule to allow correction of PCR and sequencing errors. Under the source paper's analysis protocol: Decombinator tools were used for TCR identification, UMI-based error correction and CDR3 extraction. TCRs above a frequency of 2 per 1,000, corresponding to the top 1% of the tumor frequency distribution, were defined as expanded. Renyi diversity was computed with the R vegan package after each repertoire had been subsampled 100 times to 5,000 TCRs. CDR3 similarity networks were constructed using string-kernel similarity of amino acid triplets, with links drawn between CDR3s whose pairwise similarity was above 0.82. In-frame beta chains were kept once TCRdb had trimmed the public reads at Q25 with fastp and called clones with MiXCR. Rows matching on CDR3 protein sequence are summarized as one entry with the most common DNA and genes. TCRdb, not the original authors, processed these V and J calls. Across this sample there are roughly 60,000 distinct CDR3 sequences, with roughly 8% seen only once. The ten biggest clones cover around 16% of the sample.

Material: PBMCs, obtained at surgery. This sequence originates from a female donor with early-stage non-small cell lung cancer. The chain is encoded by TRBV7-9 joined to TRBJ2-1, with 11 middle bases fitting TRBD2. CDR3 protein: CASRPGLAGSYNEQFF. DNA sequence: TGTGCCAGCAGGCCCGGACTAGCGGGCTCCTACAATGAGCAGTTCTTC.